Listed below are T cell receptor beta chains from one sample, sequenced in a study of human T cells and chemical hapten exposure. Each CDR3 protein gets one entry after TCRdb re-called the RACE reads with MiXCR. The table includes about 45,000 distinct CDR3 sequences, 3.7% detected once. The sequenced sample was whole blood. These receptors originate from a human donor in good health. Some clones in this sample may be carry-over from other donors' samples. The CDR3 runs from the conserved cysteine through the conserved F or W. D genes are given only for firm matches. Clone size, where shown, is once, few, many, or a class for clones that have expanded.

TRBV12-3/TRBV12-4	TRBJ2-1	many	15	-	CASRYWGLAENEQFF	TGTGCCAGCAGGTACTGGGGGCTAGCCGAGAATGAGCAGTTCTTC
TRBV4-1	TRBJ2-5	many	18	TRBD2	CASSQDHRAGGLQETQYF	TGCGCCAGCAGCCAAGATCATCGAGCGGGAGGCCTCCAAGAGACCCAGTACTTC
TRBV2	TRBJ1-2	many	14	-	CASSDYGPNYGYTF	TGTGCCAGCAGTGATTATGGACCCAACTATGGCTACACCTTC
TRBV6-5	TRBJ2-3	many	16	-	CASSWTPLGSTDTQYF	TGTGCCAGCAGTTGGACCCCCCTTGGAAGCACAGATACGCAGTATTTT
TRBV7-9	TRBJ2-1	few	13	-	CASSSQDYNEQFF	TGTGCCAGCAGCTCACAGGATTACAATGAGCAGTTCTTC
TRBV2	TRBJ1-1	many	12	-	CASQKGNTEAFF	TGTGCCAGCCAGAAGGGGAACACTGAAGCTTTCTTT
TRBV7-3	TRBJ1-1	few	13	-	CASSRTQDTEAFF	TGTGCCAGCAGCCGTACTCAGGACACTGAAGCTTTCTTT
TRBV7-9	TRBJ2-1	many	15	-	CASRGLGGPYNEQFF	TGTGCCAGCAGGGGGCTCGGGGGACCCTACAATGAGCAGTTCTTC
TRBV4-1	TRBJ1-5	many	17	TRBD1	CASSQVLTGGSNQPQHF	TGCGCCAGCAGCCAAGTTCTTACAGGGGGGAGCAATCAGCCCCAGCATTTT
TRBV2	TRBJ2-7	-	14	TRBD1	CASKSGTGPYEQYF	TGTGCCAGCAAATCCGGGACAGGCCCCTACGAGCAGTACTTC
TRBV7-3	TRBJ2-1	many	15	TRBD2	CASSLLAGGGNEQFF	TGTGCCAGCAGCTTACTAGCGGGAGGGGGCAATGAGCAGTTCTTC
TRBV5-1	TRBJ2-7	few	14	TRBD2	CASRGLAGAGEQYF	TGCGCCAGCAGGGGACTAGCGGGAGCGGGTGAGCAGTACTTC
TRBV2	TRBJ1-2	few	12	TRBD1	CASIGQDYGYTF	TGTGCCAGCATCGGACAGGACTATGGCTACACCTTC
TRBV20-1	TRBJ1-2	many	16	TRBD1	CSAPRGVGQGDYGYTF	TGCAGTGCCCCGCGTGGGGTGGGACAGGGAGACTATGGCTACACCTTC
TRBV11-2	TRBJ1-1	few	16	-	CASSLDGQRRVWWAFF	TGTGCCAGCAGCTTAGATGGACAGCGGAGGGTTTGGTGGGCTTTCTTT
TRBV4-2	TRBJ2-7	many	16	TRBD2	CASSPLGEGSSYEQYF	TGTGCCAGCAGCCCTTTGGGGGAGGGAAGCTCCTACGAGCAGTACTTC
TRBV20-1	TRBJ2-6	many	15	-	CSASPGAPGANVLTF	TGCAGTGCTAGCCCAGGGGCTCCGGGGGCCAACGTCCTGACTTTC
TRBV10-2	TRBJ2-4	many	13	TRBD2	CASRGLAGDIQYF	TGCGCCAGCCGGGGACTAGCGGGAGACATTCAGTACTTC
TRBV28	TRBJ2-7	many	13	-	CASSLFVPREQYF	TGTGCCAGCAGTTTATTTGTCCCGCGCGAGCAGTACTTC
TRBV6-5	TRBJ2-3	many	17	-	CASSYSMSSESTDTQYF	TGTGCCAGCAGTTACTCGATGTCTAGCGAGTCCACAGATACGCAGTATTTT
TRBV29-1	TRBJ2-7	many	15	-	CSVEDYRGGSYEQYF	TGCAGCGTTGAAGACTACAGGGGAGGGAGCTACGAGCAGTACTTC
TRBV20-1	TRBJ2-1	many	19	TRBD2	CSATLKLRTSGRLDNEQFF	TGCAGTGCTACCCTTAAGCTTAGGACTAGCGGGAGGCTTGACAATGAGCAGTTCTTC
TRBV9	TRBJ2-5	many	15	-	CASSVDGRSQETQYF	TGTGCCAGCAGCGTAGATGGCAGGAGCCAAGAGACCCAGTACTTC
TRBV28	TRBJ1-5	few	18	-	CASSFYGRGLYSNQPQHF	TGTGCCAGCAGTTTTTATGGCCGGGGGTTATATAGCAATCAGCCCCAGCATTTT
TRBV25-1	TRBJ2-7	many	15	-	CASSGWGPASYEQYF	TGTGCCAGCAGTGGGTGGGGTCCGGCCTCCTACGAGCAGTACTTC
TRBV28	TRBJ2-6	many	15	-	CASSFAISGANVLTF	TGTGCCAGCAGTTTCGCCATCTCTGGGGCCAACGTCCTGACTTTC
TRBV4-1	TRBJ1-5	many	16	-	CASSQDGGGRNQPQHF	TGCGCCAGCAGCCAAGATGGGGGGGGAAGGAATCAGCCCCAGCATTTT